This record concerns one TCR beta chain sequence. The germline V gene has CDR1 SGHNT and CDR2 YYREEE (reference sequence). The CDR3 loop spans 14 amino acids. The ends were cut back, 0 bases at V and 2 bases at J, with 8 bases in the middle. TCRdb keeps only in-frame clones here, not all; method: immunoSEQ multiplex PCR. The repertoire holds 150,000 to 160,000 clones, roughly four fifths seen once, with 25% to 30% in the top ten. These data are taken from a study of blood T cell repertoires in COVID-19. Study context: COVID-19 samples collected from the United States, Italy and Spain covered acute and convalescent phases.

Sequencing was done on a sample of peripheral blood. This sequence originates from a woman aged 60 to 75 with acute or convalescent COVID-19. The chain couples TRBV5-4 to TRBJ2-5; the D is unclear. CDR3 sequence (DNA): TGTGCCAGCAGCTTGGCAGGCACACAAGAGACCCAGTACTTC. Amino acids: CASSLAGTQETQYF.